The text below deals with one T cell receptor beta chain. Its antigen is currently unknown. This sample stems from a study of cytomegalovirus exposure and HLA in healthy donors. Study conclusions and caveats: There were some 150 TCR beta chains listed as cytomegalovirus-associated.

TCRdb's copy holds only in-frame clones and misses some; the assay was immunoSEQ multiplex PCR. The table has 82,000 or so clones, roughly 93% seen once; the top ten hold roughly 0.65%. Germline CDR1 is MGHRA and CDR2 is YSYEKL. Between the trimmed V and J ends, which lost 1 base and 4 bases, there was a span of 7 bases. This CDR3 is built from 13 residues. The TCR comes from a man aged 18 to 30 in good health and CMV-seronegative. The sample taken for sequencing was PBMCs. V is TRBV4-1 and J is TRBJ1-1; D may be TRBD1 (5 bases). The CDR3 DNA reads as TGCGCCAGCAGCCAAGGACAGCGCACTGAAGCTTTCTTT. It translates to CASSQGQRTEAFF.